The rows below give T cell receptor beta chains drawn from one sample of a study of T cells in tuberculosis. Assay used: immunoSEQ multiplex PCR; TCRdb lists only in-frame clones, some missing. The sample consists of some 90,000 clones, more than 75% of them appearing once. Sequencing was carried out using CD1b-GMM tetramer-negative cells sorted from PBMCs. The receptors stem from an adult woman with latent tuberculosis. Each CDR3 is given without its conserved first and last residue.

SVELRDRTISGANVLT	TRBV29-1
ATSRRTGDGWGYT	TRBV15
ASSSGQPNTEAF	TRBV7-3
ASSLAWTDYGYT	TRBV7-8
SVGGLERNQPQH	TRBV29-1
ASSVSLGGQGIDPGTGELF	TRBV7-8
ASSERGRGGYNEQF	TRBV10-1
ASSSTSGADTQY	TRBV6-1
ASSRGSSSSYEQY	TRBV6-1
ASSSTRATNYGYT	TRBV19
ASSQVLGQGLGGNTIY	TRBV4-1
ASSSDTLSGANVLT	TRBV6-5
ASSQDLAGRLF	TRBV4-3
ASSLRVGAGEQY	TRBV7-8
ASSRTGHSTDTQY	TRBV5-6
AIRLGGGAGELF	TRBV10-3
ASSRSTGGSANEQF	TRBV7-2
ASSPGQSVTDEKLF	TRBV18
ARSLGTALLEAF	TRBV5-3
AWTLPWGLTTEETQY	TRBV30
ASSDPQGRSYEQY	TRBV2
ASSPTPGQGYYGYT	TRBV6-6
ASSDSGEHRGRSEQY	TRBV10-2
ASSGTGTGMWNEQF	TRBV5-6
ASSQDRSYTEAF	TRBV6-5
ASSGGGTGNEKLF	TRBV5-1
SVEAPSKGQGALDTQY	TRBV29-1
ASGTQTGTGDGAGNTIY	TRBV12-5
ASSPLGQTTGYT	TRBV9
ASSDGRGGRTDTQY	TRBV10-1